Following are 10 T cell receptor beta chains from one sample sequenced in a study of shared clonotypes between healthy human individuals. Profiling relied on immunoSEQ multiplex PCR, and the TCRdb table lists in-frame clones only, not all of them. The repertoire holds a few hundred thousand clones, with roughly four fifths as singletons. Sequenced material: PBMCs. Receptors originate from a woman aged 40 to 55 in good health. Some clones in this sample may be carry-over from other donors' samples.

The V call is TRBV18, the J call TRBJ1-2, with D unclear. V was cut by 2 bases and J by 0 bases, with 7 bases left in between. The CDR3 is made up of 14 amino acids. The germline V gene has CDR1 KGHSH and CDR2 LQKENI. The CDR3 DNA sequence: TGTGCCAGCTCACCAGGCAGGTCTAACTATGGCTACACCTTC. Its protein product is CASSPGRSNYGYTF.

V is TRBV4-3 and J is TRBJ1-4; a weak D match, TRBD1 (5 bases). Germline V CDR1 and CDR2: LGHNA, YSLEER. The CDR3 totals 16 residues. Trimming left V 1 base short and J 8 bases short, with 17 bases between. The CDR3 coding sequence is TGCGCCAGCAGCCAAGCCATGGGGGGGGTAGGCGAAAAACTGTTTTTT. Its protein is CASSQAMGGVGEKLFF.

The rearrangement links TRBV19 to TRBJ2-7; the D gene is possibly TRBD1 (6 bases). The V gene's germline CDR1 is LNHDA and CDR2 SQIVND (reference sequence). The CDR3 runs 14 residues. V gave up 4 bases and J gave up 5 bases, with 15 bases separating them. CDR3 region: CASSTGETLDEQYF. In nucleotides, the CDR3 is TGTGCCAGTAGTACAGGGGAGACTCTGGACGAGCAGTACTTC.

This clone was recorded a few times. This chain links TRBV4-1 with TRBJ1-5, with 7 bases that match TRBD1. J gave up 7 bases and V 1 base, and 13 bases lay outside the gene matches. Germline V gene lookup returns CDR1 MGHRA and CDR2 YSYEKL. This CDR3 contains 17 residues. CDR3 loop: CASSQVLVAQGSQPQHF. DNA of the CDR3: TGCGCCAGCAGCCAAGTTCTCGTGGCACAGGGGAGCCAGCCCCAGCATTTT.

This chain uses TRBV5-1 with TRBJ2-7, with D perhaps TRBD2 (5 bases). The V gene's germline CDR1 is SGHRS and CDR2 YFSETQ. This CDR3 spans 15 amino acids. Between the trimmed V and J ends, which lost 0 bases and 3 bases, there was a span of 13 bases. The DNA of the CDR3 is TGCGCCAGCAGCTTGGCTGGGAGCGGTGGCTACGAGCAGTACTTC. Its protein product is CASSLAGSGGYEQYF.

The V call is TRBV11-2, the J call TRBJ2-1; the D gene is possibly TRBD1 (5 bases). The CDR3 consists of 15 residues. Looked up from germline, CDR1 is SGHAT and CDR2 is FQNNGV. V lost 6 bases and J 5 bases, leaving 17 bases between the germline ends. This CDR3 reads CASRTGRTLNNEQFF. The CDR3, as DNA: TGTGCCAGCAGGACGGGTCGGACACTAAACAATGAGCAGTTCTTC.

CDR3 residues: CASSDKGKGNQPQHF. The CDR3 DNA reads TGCGCCAGCAGTGATAAAGGCAAGGGTAATCAGCCCCAGCATTTT. V is TRBV10-1 and J is TRBJ1-5; D not resolved. Trimming took off 3 bases at V and 4 bases at J, with 13 bases between the two ends. CDR3 length: 15 amino acids. Germline V lookup: CDR1 WNHNN, CDR2 SYGVQD (reference sequence).

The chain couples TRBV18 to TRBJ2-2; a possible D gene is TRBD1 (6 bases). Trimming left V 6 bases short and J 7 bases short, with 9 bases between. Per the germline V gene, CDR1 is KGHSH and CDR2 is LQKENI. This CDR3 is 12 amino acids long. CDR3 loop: CASSHRDGELFF. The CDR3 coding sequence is TGTGCCAGCTCGCACAGGGACGGGGAGCTGTTTTTT.

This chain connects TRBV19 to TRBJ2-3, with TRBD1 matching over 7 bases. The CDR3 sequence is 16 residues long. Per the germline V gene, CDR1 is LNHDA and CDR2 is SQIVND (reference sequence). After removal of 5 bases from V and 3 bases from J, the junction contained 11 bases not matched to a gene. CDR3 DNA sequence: TGTGCCAGTAGTGCAGGGGACAGATCCGGAACAGATACGCAGTATTTT. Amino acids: CASSAGDRSGTDTQYF.

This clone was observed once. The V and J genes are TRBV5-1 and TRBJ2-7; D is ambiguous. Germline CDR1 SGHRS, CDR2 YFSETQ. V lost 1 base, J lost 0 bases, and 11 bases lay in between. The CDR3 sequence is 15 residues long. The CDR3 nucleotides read TGCGCCAGCAGCTTGCTGCCCGGTCCCTCCTACGAGCAGTACTTC. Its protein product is CASSLLPGPSYEQYF.